One sample yielded the 28 T cell receptor beta chains listed below, sequenced in a study of cytomegalovirus exposure and HLA in healthy donors. With 60 Vbeta and 13 Jbeta primers, the PCR was carried out. This table comes from immunoSEQ multiplex PCR, and its TCRdb copy is limited to in-frame clones, with some not included. The table records about 110,000 clones, 76% of them present only once. The source material was PBMCs. The receptors originated from a man under 40 in good health and CMV-seropositive.

This clone was detected only a few times. The rearrangement joins TRBV20-1 to TRBJ2-1, with a possible D match to TRBD2 (5 bases). This CDR3 contains 11 residues. Germline lookup yields CDR1 DFQATT and CDR2 SNEGSKA (reference sequence). V shed 0 bases and J shed 11 bases, with 8 bases lying between them. CDR3 nucleotide sequence: TGCAGTGCTAGAGAGGAGGAGAAGCAGTTCTTC. Protein product: CSAREEEKQFF.

This chain uses TRBV6-1 with TRBJ2-7; 9 nucleotides align to TRBD1. CDR3 length: 15 residues. V lost 0 bases and J lost 5; bases outside the gene matches: 5. Per germline, CDR1 MNHNS and CDR2 SASEGT. The CDR3 here is CASSEALQGAHEQYF. CDR3 in DNA: TGTGCCAGCAGTGAAGCCCTACAGGGGGCGCACGAGCAGTACTTC.

J is TRBJ2-2 and V is TRBV28, with D possibly TRBD2 on 6 matching bases. The CDR3 sequence is 15 residues long. The V end was cut by 6 bases, the J end by 6 bases, with 17 bases between. Germline values: CDR1 MDHEN, CDR2 SYDVKM. CDR3 coding DNA: TGTGCCAGCAGACCCGGACGGGGGTCCGCCGGGGAGCTGTTTTTT. This codes for CASRPGRGSAGELFF.

The CDR3 nucleotides read TGTGCCAGCAGAGAACCGGGACTAGCGGGGACCGGGGAGCTGTTTTTT. Translating it yields CASREPGLAGTGELFF. J is TRBJ2-2 and V is TRBV6-1; TRBD2 matches 13 bases. The ends lost 6 bases at V and 5 bases at J; junction bases unmatched: 6. This CDR3 is built from 16 residues. Germline-derived CDR1 and CDR2 are MNHNS and SASEGT.

J is TRBJ1-3 and V is TRBV4-3; 8 bases line up with TRBD1. CDR3 length equals 17 residues. The V gene's germline CDR1 is LGHNA and CDR2 YSLEER. Trimming removed 0 bases from V and 1 base from J; junction bases left unmatched: 5. CDR3 sequence: CASSQDTGGRSGNTIYF. The DNA of the CDR3 is TGCGCCAGCAGCCAAGATACAGGGGGTAGGTCTGGAAACACCATATATTTT.

The V gene is TRBV6-4, the J gene TRBJ1-1; 11 bases map to TRBD1. This CDR3 is built from 14 residues. The germline gives CDR1 MRHNA, CDR2 SNTAGT. The junction had 2 bases not matched to a gene; V was cut back by 4 bases and J by 4 bases. The CDR3 sequence: CASSAGTGGTEAFF. The CDR3, as DNA: TGTGCCAGCAGTGCCGGGACAGGGGGCACTGAAGCTTTCTTT.

This clone occurred a few times. This rearrangement joins TRBV7-9 to TRBJ1-6, with D hard to call. The V and J ends lost 2 bases and 3 bases respectively, with 8 bases between them. This CDR3 has 15 residues. Germline V gene sequence: CDR1 SEHNR, CDR2 FQNEAQ (reference sequence). The CDR3 spells CASSLSQNYNSPLHF. The CDR3 nucleotides read TGTGCCAGCAGCTTATCCCAGAACTATAATTCACCCCTCCACTTT.

This chain links TRBV5-6 with TRBJ2-1, with D possibly TRBD2 on 5 matching bases. V lost 6 bases and J 4 bases, leaving 17 bases between the germline ends. This CDR3 is 15 amino acids long. The V gene's germline CDR1 is SGHDT and CDR2 YYEEEE. CDR3 in DNA: TGTGCCAGCACCCCGAGGGCAGACTTTTACAATGAGCAGTTCTTC. Encoded protein: CASTPRADFYNEQFF. The whole variable domain, remainder taken from reference TRBV5-6 and TRBJ2-1, is DAGVTQSPTHLIKTRGQQVTLRCSPKSGHDTVSWYQQALGQGPQFIFQYYEEEERQRGNFPDRFSGHQFPNYSSELNVNALLLGDSALYLCASTPRADFYNEQFFGPGTRLTVL.

The rearrangement joins TRBV4-1 to TRBJ1-4; 7 bases agree with TRBD1. V trimming: 5 bases; J trimming: 3 bases; junction bases outside the gene matches: 9. CDR1 and CDR2 (germline): MGHRA, YSYEKL. The CDR3 totals 16 residues. The CDR3, as DNA: TGCGCCAGCAGCAAAGCACACAGGGGCTCTAATGAAAAACTGTTTTTT. Its protein product is CASSKAHRGSNEKLFF.

The chain employs TRBV5-4 and TRBJ2-7; 11 bases align to TRBD2. Per germline, CDR1 SGHNT and CDR2 YYREEE (reference sequence). This CDR3 has 14 residues. Germline trimming cut 4 bases from V and 4 bases from J; bases unmatched to any gene: 4. CDR3 sequence (DNA): TGTGCCAGCAGCCATAGCGGGGGGGGATACGAGCAGTACTTC. Translated: CASSHSGGGYEQYF.

The chain links TRBV29-1 to TRBJ2-1, with 9 bases identical to TRBD1. V lost 5 bases, J lost 9 bases, and 5 bases stayed unmatched. This CDR3 has 12 amino acids. Per germline, CDR1 SQVTM and CDR2 ANQGSEA. The DNA for the CDR3 is TGCAGCGTTACGGGACAGGGAATTGAGCAGTTCTTC. Translation gives CSVTGQGIEQFF.

The chain employs TRBV7-2 and TRBJ2-3; 8 bases map to TRBD2. Per germline, CDR1 SGHTA and CDR2 FQGNSA. V lost 4 bases to trimming and J lost 4 bases; unmatched junction nucleotides: 7. CDR3 size: 15 residues. The CDR3 nucleotides are TGTGCCAGCAGCTCAGGACTAGCCCGCGCAGATACGCAGTATTTT. Translation gives CASSSGLARADTQYF.

The chain joins TRBV9 to TRBJ1-4; the D is unclear. V was trimmed by 4 bases and J by 6 bases, leaving 16 bases between them. The CDR3 totals 15 residues. The germline CDR1 and CDR2 sequences are SGDLS and YYNGEE. CDR3 in amino acids: CASSPELREDEKLFF. CDR3 DNA sequence: TGTGCCAGCAGCCCCGAGTTGAGGGAAGATGAAAAACTGTTTTTT.

This chain uses TRBV15 with TRBJ1-3, with D unclear. The V gene lost 5 bases and the J gene lost 0 bases, with 11 bases spanning the gap. This CDR3 region has 15 residues. Germline CDR1 reads LNHNV; CDR2 reads YYDKDF (reference sequence). The CDR3 loop is CATSGLGGSGNTIYF. The CDR3 DNA follows: TGTGCCACCAGCGGACTGGGAGGCTCTGGAAACACCATATATTTT.

The J gene is TRBJ1-1, the V gene TRBV7-9; D may be TRBD1 (6 bases). V lost 5 bases and J 4 bases, leaving 17 bases between the germline ends. Germline values: CDR1 SEHNR, CDR2 FQNEAQ (reference sequence). The CDR3 is 15 residues long. The CDR3 sequence is CASSRTTGLTTEAFF. CDR3 nucleotides: TGTGCCAGCAGCCGCACCACAGGGCTGACCACTGAAGCTTTCTTT.

The chain uses TRBV2 and TRBJ1-1; D is unclear. Per germline, CDR1 SNHLY and CDR2 FYNNEI. The germline V and J ends were trimmed by 2 bases and 2 bases, with 12 bases remaining between them. This CDR3 contains 15 residues. CDR3: CASSESPSINTEAFF. In DNA, the CDR3 is TGTGCCAGCAGTGAATCCCCCAGTATCAACACTGAAGCTTTCTTT.

The CDR3 DNA reads TGTGCCAGCAGCTTGGGACAGGGAACCGGGGAGCTGTTTTTT. It is translated as CASSLGQGTGELFF. The chain combines TRBV5-4 with TRBJ2-2; 7 bases line up with TRBD1. Germline assignment: CDR1 SGHNT and CDR2 YYREEE (reference sequence). V was pared by 0 bases and J by 5 bases, with 1 base of the junction left unmatched. The CDR3 runs to 14 residues.

J is TRBJ2-1 and V is TRBV18; TRBD1 matches at 7 bases. This CDR3 contains 13 residues. Per the germline V gene, CDR1 is KGHSH and CDR2 is LQKENI. V shed 1 base and J 12 bases; nucleotides not matched to a gene: 6. CDR3 region: CASSPHDRAGQFF. The CDR3 DNA reads TGTGCCAGCTCACCACATGACAGGGCCGGGCAGTTCTTC.

The V call is TRBV30, the J call TRBJ1-6; a possible D gene is TRBD1 (6 bases). In germline, CDR1 is GTSNPN, CDR2 SVGIG (reference sequence). The CDR3 extends over 16 amino acids. The V end lost 4 bases, the J end lost 0 bases, and 13 bases lay between the germline ends. CDR3 in DNA: TGTGCCTGGAAGGGGGATACCCCCTCCTATAATTCACCCCTCCACTTT. Residues: CAWKGDTPSYNSPLHF.

The J gene is TRBJ1-4, the V gene TRBV4-1, with 8 bases that match TRBD1. Germline CDR1 is MGHRA and CDR2 is YSYEKL. Trimming took 6 bases from V and 6 from J; bases not matched to a gene: 12. The CDR3 loop spans 16 amino acids. Here the CDR3 DNA reads TGCGCCAGCAGTCACCCGGTCAGGGGGCGATATGAAAAACTGTTTTTT. Protein product: CASSHPVRGRYEKLFF.

The CDR3 protein is CASSHTTEREKLFF. CDR3 coding DNA: TGTGCCAGCAGCCATACGACAGAGAGAGAAAAACTGTTTTTT. V usage is TRBV7-9 and J usage is TRBJ1-4; tentative D call: TRBD1 (5 bases). There are 14 residues in the CDR3. Germline values: CDR1 SEHNR, CDR2 FQNEAQ (reference sequence). Trimming took 5 bases from V and 8 from J, leaving 15 bases between them. Full variable domain (rest looked up from reference TRBV7-9 and TRBJ1-4): DTGVSQNPRHKITKRGQNVTFRCDPISEHNRLYWYRQTLGQGPEFLTYFQNEAQLEKSRLLSDRFSAERPKGSFSTLEIQRTEQGDSAMYLCASSHTTEREKLFFGSGTQLSVL.

The sample holds one count of this clone. This sequence joins TRBV5-1 and TRBJ2-7; tentative D call: TRBD1 (6 bases). V was clipped by 10 bases and J by 3 bases, with 14 bases between them. Per the germline V gene, CDR1 is SGHRS and CDR2 is YFSETQ. The CDR3 contains 12 residues. DNA of the CDR3: TGCGCCCTCGCGGACAGAGGCTACGAGCAGTACTTC. It is translated as CALADRGYEQYF. The full variable domain, in which reference TRBV5-1 and TRBJ2-7 provide the parts outside the CDR3, is KAGVTQTPRYLIKTRGQQVTLSCSPISGHRSVSWYQQTPGQGLQFLFEYFSETQRNKGNFPGRFSGRQFSNSRSEMNVSTLELGDSALYLCALADRGYEQYFGPGTRLTVT.

The chain combines TRBV7-2 with TRBJ2-7, with D unclear. Germline V gene data show CDR1 as SGHTA and CDR2 as FQGNSA. This CDR3 contains 13 residues. V was clipped by 6 bases and J by 3 bases, with 12 bases between them. In DNA form, the CDR3 reads TGTGCCAGCAGAGACAACCAAGGCTACGAGCAGTACTTC. This translates into CASRDNQGYEQYF.

The chain recombines TRBV6-5 with TRBJ2-7; 11 nucleotides align to TRBD1. Germline CDR1 reads MNHEY; CDR2 reads SVGAGI. This CDR3 is built from 14 residues. V was clipped by 3 bases and J by 4 bases; unmatched bases: 2. The CDR3 sequence is CASSYGQGAYEQYF. Here the CDR3 DNA reads TGTGCCAGCAGTTATGGACAGGGGGCTTACGAGCAGTACTTC.

The rearrangement joins TRBV4-1 to TRBJ2-7, with D possibly matching TRBD1 (5 bases). The germline CDR1 and CDR2 sequences are MGHRA and YSYEKL. Trimming stripped 6 bases from V and 0 bases from J, with 15 bases between. The CDR3 is 15 amino acids. Here the CDR3 reads CASRRVQASSYEQYF. Here the CDR3 DNA reads TGCGCCAGCAGAAGGGTACAGGCGAGCTCCTACGAGCAGTACTTC.

This chain connects TRBV6-4 to TRBJ2-2; weak D call: TRBD1 (7 bases). CDR1 MRHNA and CDR2 SNTAGT come from the germline V gene. This CDR3 contains 15 residues. V gave up 3 bases and J gave up 6 bases, with 14 bases separating them. The CDR3 DNA is TGTGCCAGCAGTGAAGGGCAGGGGGGCGCCGGGGAGCTGTTTTTT. Its translation is CASSEGQGGAGELFF.

V gene TRBV5-4 combines with J gene TRBJ1-5; D is possibly TRBD1 (5 bases). Germline V lookup: CDR1 SGHNT, CDR2 YYREEE (reference sequence). Trimming removed 0 bases from V and 10 bases from J, with 14 bases in between. The CDR3 extends over 14 amino acids. Written as DNA, the CDR3 is TGTGCCAGCAGCTTGGAAGGATCGACAGTTCCCCAGCATTTT. It encodes CASSLEGSTVPQHF.

The rearrangement joins TRBV7-2 to TRBJ2-5, with D perhaps matching TRBD2 (5 bases). The CDR3 spans 16 residues. Germline V gene data show CDR1 as SGHTA and CDR2 as FQGNSA. Trimming took 1 base from V and 4 from J, leaving 16 bases between them. The CDR3 here is CASSLGQLASRETQYF. DNA for the CDR3: TGTGCCAGCAGCTTAGGTCAATTAGCTAGCAGAGAGACCCAGTACTTC. Full variable domain (remainder filled in from reference TRBV7-2 and TRBJ2-5): GAGVSQSPSNKVTEKGKDVELRCDPISGHTALYWYRQSLGQGLEFLIYFQGNSAPDKSGLPSDRFSAERTGGSVSTLTIQRTQQEDSAVYLCASSLGQLASRETQYFGPGTRLLVL.